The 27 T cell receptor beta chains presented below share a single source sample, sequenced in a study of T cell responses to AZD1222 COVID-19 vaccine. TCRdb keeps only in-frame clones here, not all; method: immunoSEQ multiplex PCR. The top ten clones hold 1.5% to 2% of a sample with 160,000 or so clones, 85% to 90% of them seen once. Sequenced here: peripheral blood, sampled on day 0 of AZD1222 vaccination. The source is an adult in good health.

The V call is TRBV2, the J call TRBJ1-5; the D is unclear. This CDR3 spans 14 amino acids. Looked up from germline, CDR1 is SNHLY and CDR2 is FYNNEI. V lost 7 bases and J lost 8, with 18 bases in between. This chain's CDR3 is CASKEVLGLEPQHF. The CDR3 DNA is TGTGCCAGCAAAGAGGTTTTGGGCCTGGAGCCCCAGCATTTT.

Here the CDR3 reads CATWSVAEAFF. Written as DNA, the CDR3 is TGTGCCACCTGGAGTGTCGCTGAAGCTTTCTTT. This rearrangement joins TRBV6-5 to TRBJ1-1; no clear D. This CDR3 is 11 amino acids long. Looked up from germline, CDR1 is MNHEY and CDR2 is SVGAGI. V was clipped by 10 bases and J by 6 bases, with 12 bases between them.

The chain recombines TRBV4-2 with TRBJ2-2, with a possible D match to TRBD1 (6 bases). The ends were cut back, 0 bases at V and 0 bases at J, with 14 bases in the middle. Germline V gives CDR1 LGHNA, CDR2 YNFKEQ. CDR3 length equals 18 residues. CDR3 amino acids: CASSQDPQGRPNTGELFF. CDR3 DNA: TGTGCCAGCAGCCAAGATCCGCAGGGGCGTCCGAACACCGGGGAGCTGTTTTTT.

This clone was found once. This CDR3 reads CASTLGPGDTEAFF. The CDR3 region has the DNA TGTGCCAGCACTTTAGGCCCCGGGGACACTGAAGCTTTCTTT. The chain employs TRBV6-5 and TRBJ1-1; D not resolved. Germline V gene sequence: CDR1 MNHEY, CDR2 SVGAGI. There are 14 residues in the CDR3. Trimming left V 7 bases short and J 3 bases short, with 15 bases between.

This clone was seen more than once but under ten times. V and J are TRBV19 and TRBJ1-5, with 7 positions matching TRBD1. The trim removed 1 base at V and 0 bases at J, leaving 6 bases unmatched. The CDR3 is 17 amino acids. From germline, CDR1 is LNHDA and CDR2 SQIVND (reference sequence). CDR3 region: CASSIGGQLYSNQPQHF. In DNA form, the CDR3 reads TGTGCCAGTAGTATAGGGGGACAGCTCTATAGCAATCAGCCCCAGCATTTT.

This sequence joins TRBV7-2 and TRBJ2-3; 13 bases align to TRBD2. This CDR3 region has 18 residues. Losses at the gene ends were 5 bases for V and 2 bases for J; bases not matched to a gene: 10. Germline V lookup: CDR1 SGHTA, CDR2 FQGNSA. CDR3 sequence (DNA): TGTGCCAGCAGCGGCAGGGGACTAGCGGGAAAGTACACAGATACGCAGTATTTT. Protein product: CASSGRGLAGKYTDTQYF.

The CDR3 DNA reads TGTGCCAGCAGTCCGCTACGTCCGGGGGATACGCAGTATTTT. This translates into CASSPLRPGDTQYF. The V and J genes are TRBV27 and TRBJ2-3, with D perhaps TRBD2 (5 bases). This CDR3 is 14 amino acids long. The germline V and J ends were trimmed by 5 bases and 6 bases, with 15 bases remaining between them. Germline V CDR1 and CDR2: MNHEY, SMNVEV (reference sequence).

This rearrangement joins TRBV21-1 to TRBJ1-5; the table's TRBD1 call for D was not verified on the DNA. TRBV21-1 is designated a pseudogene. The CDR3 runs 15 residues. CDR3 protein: CASSKTGGTCQPQHF. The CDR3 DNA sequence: TGTGCCAGCAGCAAAACAGGGGGTACTTGTCAGCCCCAGCATTTT.

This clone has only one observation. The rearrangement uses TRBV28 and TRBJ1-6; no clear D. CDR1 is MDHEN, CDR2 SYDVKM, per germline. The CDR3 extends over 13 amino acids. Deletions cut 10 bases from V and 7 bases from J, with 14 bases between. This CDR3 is CAISGGRNSPLHF. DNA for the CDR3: TGTGCCATTTCGGGCGGGCGGAATTCACCCCTCCACTTT.

The CDR3 region has the DNA TGTGCCAGCTCTACTGAGAGGGGCACAGATACGCAGTATTTT. Protein: CASSTERGTDTQYF. The chain employs TRBV9 and TRBJ2-3; a weak D match, TRBD2 (5 bases). Per germline, CDR1 SGDLS and CDR2 YYNGEE. This CDR3 is built from 14 residues. The ends were cut back, 7 bases at V and 1 base at J, with 13 bases in the middle. Variable domain in full (rest from reference TRBV9 and TRBJ2-3): DSGVTQTPKHLITATGQRVTLRCSPRSGDLSVYWYQQSLDQGLQFLIQYYNGEERAKGNILERFSAQQFPDLHSELNLSSLELGDSALYFCASSTERGTDTQYFGPGTRLTVL.

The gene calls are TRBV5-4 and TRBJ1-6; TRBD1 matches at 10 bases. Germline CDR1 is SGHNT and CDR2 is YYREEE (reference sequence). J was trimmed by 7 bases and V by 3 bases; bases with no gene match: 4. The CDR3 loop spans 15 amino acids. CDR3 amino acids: CASSSGTGVNSPLHF. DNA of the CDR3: TGTGCCAGCAGCTCAGGGACAGGGGTAAATTCACCCCTCCACTTT.

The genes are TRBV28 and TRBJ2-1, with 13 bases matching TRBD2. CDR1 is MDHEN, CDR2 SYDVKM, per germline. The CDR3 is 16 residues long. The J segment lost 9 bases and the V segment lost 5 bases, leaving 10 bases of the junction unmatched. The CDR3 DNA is TGTGCCAGCAGTCCACTAGCGGGGGGGCCGGAAGGTGAGCAGTTCTTC. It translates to CASSPLAGGPEGEQFF.

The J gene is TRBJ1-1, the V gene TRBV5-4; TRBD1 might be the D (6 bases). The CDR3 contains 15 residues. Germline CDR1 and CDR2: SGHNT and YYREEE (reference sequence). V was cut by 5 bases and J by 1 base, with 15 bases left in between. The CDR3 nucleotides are TGTGCCAGCAGAATCACAGGGACCGGGAACACTGAAGCTTTCTTT. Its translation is CASRITGTGNTEAFF.

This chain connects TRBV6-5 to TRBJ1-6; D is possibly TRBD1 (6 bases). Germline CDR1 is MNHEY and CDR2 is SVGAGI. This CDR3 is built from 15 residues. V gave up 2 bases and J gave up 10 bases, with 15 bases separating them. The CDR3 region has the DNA TGTGCCAGCAGTTACCGGGGGGGGGCTAGCTCACCCCTCCACTTT. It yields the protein CASSYRGGASSPLHF.

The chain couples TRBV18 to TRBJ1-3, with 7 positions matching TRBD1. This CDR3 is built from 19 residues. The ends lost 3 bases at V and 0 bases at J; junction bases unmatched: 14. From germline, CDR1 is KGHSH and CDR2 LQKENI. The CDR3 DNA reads TGTGCCAGCTCACCTCGATTGGGACAGCCAACTTTCTCTGGAAACACCATATATTTT. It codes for CASSPRLGQPTFSGNTIYF.

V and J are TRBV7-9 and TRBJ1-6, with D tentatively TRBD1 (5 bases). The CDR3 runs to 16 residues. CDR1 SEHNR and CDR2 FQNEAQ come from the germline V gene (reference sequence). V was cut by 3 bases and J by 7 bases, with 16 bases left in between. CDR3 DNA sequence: TGTGCCAGCAGCTTGGGACCGGGCCCTGGGAATTCACCCCTCCACTTT. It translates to CASSLGPGPGNSPLHF.

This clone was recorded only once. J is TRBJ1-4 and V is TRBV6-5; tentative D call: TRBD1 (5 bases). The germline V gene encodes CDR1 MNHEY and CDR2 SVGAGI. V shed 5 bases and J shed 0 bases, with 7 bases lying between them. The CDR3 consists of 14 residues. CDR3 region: CASSQGSTNEKLFF. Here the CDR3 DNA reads TGTGCCAGCAGTCAGGGTTCAACTAATGAAAAACTGTTTTTT.

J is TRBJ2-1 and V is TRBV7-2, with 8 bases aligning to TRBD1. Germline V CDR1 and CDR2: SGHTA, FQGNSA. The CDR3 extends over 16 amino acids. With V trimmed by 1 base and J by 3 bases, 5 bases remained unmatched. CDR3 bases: TGTGCCAGCAGCTTAGTGACTACAGGGGGCTACAATGAGCAGTTCTTC. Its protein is CASSLVTTGGYNEQFF.

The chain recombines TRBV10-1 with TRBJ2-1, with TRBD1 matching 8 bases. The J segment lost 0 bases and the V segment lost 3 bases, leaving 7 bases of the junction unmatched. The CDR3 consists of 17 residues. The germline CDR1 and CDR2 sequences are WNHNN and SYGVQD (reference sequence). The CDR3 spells CASSDGQGIPSYNEQFF. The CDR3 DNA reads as TGCGCCAGCAGTGATGGACAGGGTATACCCTCCTACAATGAGCAGTTCTTC.

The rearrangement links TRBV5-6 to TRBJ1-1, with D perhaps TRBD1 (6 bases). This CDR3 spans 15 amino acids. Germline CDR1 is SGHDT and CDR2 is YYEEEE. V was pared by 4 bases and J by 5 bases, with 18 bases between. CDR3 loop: CASSPTGRGATEAFF. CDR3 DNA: TGTGCCAGCAGCCCGACCGGCAGGGGCGCGACTGAAGCTTTCTTT. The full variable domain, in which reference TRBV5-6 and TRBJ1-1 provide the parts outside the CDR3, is DAGVTQSPTHLIKTRGQQVTLRCSPKSGHDTVSWYQQALGQGPQFIFQYYEEEERQRGNFPDRFSGHQFPNYSSELNVNALLLGDSALYLCASSPTGRGATEAFFGQGTRLTVV.

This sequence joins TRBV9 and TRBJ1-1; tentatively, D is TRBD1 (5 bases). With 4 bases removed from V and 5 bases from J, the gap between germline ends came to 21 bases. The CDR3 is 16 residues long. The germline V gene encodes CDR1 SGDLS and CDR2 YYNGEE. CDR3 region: CASSLHARVGGTEAFF. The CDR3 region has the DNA TGTGCCAGCAGCCTCCATGCCAGGGTCGGTGGTACTGAAGCTTTCTTT. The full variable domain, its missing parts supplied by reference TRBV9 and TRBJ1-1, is DSGVTQTPKHLITATGQRVTLRCSPRSGDLSVYWYQQSLDQGLQFLIQYYNGEERAKGNILERFSAQQFPDLHSELNLSSLELGDSALYFCASSLHARVGGTEAFFGQGTRLTVV.

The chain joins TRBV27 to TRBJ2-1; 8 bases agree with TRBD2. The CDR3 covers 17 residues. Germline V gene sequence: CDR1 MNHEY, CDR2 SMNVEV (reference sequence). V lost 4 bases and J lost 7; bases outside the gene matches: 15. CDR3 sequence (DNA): TGTGCCAGCAGTTCCGCGTCCGGCGGGAGGCCGGGGAATGAGCAGTTCTTC. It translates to CASSSASGGRPGNEQFF.

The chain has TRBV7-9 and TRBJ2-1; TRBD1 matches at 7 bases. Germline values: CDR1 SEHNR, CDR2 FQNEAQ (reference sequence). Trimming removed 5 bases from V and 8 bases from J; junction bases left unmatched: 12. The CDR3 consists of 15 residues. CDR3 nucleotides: TGTGCCAGCAGCCCCGAGTTTAGAGGGGGCGATGAGCAGTTCTTC. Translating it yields CASSPEFRGGDEQFF.

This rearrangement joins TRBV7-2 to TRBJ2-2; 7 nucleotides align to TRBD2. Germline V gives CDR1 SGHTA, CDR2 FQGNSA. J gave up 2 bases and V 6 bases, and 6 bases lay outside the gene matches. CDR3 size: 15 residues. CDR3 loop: CASRFGGFNTGELFF. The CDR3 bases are TGTGCCAGCAGGTTCGGGGGGTTTAACACCGGGGAGCTGTTTTTT. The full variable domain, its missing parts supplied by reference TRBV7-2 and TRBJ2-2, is GAGVSQSPSNKVTEKGKDVELRCDPISGHTALYWYRQSLGQGLEFLIYFQGNSAPDKSGLPSDRFSAERTGGSVSTLTIQRTQQEDSAVYLCASRFGGFNTGELFFGEGSRLTVL.

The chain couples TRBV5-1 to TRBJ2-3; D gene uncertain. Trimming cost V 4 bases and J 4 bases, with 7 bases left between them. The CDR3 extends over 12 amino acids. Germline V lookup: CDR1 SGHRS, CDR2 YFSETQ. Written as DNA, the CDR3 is TGCGCCAGCAGCAATAACGCAGATACGCAGTATTTT. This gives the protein CASSNNADTQYF.

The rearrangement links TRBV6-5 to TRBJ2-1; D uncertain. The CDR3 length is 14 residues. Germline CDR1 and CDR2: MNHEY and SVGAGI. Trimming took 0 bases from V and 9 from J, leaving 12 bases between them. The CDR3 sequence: CASSYSMAGVEQFF. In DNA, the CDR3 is TGTGCCAGCAGTTACTCGATGGCAGGTGTTGAGCAGTTCTTC.

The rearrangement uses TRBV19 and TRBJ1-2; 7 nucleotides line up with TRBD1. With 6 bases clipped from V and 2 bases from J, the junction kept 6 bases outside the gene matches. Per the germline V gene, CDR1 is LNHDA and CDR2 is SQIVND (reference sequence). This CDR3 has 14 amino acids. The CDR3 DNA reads TGTGCCAGTAGACATACGGACAGGAACTATGGCTACACCTTC. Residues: CASRHTDRNYGYTF.